This TCR beta chain derives from a study of OX40 agonist ivuxolimab in advanced cancers. Study as a whole: Those treated in dose escalation had hepatocellular carcinoma, melanoma, renal cell cancer or head and neck cancer. A male proportion of 70% to 90% was recorded, with mean age about 60 years and range roughly 20 to 90.

Study-level points and caveats: The expanded peripheral T cells' antigen specificity was not determined.

This table comes from immunoSEQ multiplex PCR, and its TCRdb copy is limited to in-frame clones, with some not included. The sample carries approximately 73,000 clones, roughly 87% recorded once. This clone has a single count. Its antigen is unidentified. This CDR3 is 16 amino acids long. The chain combines TRBV21-1 with TRBJ1-1. TRBV21-1 is recorded as a pseudogene. The TCR comes from an adult with an advanced solid tumor such as melanoma, head and neck, liver or kidney cancer. Specimen: CD4+ or CD8+ T cells sorted from blood, collected in a trial of the OX40 agonist ivuxolimab. The CDR3 reads CASSKEGGRGNTEAFF. CDR3 nucleotides: TGTGCCAGCAGCAAAGAGGGGGGGCGCGGGAACACTGAAGCTTTCTTT.